A single sample gave rise to the 23 T cell receptor beta chains below, sequenced in a study of Ad26.COV2.S vaccination and SARS-CoV-2 variants. Clones were read by immunoSEQ multiplex PCR, and TCRdb kept only the in-frame ones, dropping some. Found here are 350,000 to 450,000 clones, 70% to 90% of them singletons; the top ten hold around 3%. Indicated treatment: around 19 received Ad26.COV2.S at low or high dose, single or two shots; roughly five received placebo; per-sample allocation not given. Day 63 following the first vaccine or placebo injection was when the samples were taken. The specimen comprised peripheral blood, sampled in a trial of Ad26.COV2.S vaccine versus placebo. The source is a person aged 18-65 years who received the Ad26.COV2.S COVID-19 vaccine or a placebo.

The genes are TRBV19 and TRBJ1-1; 8 nucleotides match TRBD1. This CDR3 region has 15 residues. The ends lost 4 bases at V and 3 bases at J; junction bases unmatched: 7. The germline V gene has CDR1 LNHDA and CDR2 SQIVND (reference sequence). CDR3 in amino acids: CASSTSGGADTEAFF. CDR3 sequence (DNA): TGTGCCAGTAGTACTTCAGGGGGCGCTGACACTGAAGCTTTCTTT.

The CDR3 region has the DNA TGTGCCAGCAGTTACGGTACATCCCTGAACACCGGGGAGCTGTTTTTT. Protein: CASSYGTSLNTGELFF. The chain has TRBV6-5 and TRBJ2-2; D ambiguous. Germline lookup yields CDR1 MNHEY and CDR2 SVGAGI. CDR3 length: 16 amino acids. V gave up 2 bases and J gave up 1 base, with 11 bases separating them.

The gene calls are TRBV18 and TRBJ1-2; possibly TRBD1 for D (5 bases). V was pared by 4 bases and J by 4 bases, with 19 bases between. Germline V gives CDR1 KGHSH, CDR2 LQKENI. The CDR3 extends over 16 amino acids. The CDR3 protein is CASSLPGPQRTYGYTF. DNA of the CDR3: TGTGCCAGCTCACTTCCGGGACCCCAAAGGACCTATGGCTACACCTTC.

The chain uses TRBV9 and TRBJ2-1; tentatively, D is TRBD1 (6 bases). Germline V gene lookup returns CDR1 SGDLS and CDR2 YYNGEE. The CDR3 is 13 amino acids. The V and J ends lost 4 bases and 7 bases respectively, with 12 bases between them. CDR3 DNA: TGTGCCAGCAGCCTCCAACAGGGTAATGAGCAGTTCTTC. Protein: CASSLQQGNEQFF.

The V call is TRBV10-3, the J call TRBJ2-1; 7 nucleotides match TRBD2. After removal of 4 bases from V and 9 bases from J, the junction contained 15 bases not matched to a gene. Germline CDR1 reads ENHRY; CDR2 reads SYGVKD. The CDR3 has 16 residues. The CDR3 spells CAISVGLGNSNGEQFF. In DNA form, the CDR3 reads TGTGCCATCAGTGTCGGACTAGGGAACTCGAATGGTGAGCAGTTCTTC.

This chain joins TRBV5-4 and TRBJ2-3, with 10 bases matching TRBD2. Germline CDR1 reads SGHNT; CDR2 reads YYREEE (reference sequence). The CDR3 covers 16 residues. After removal of 5 bases from V and 2 bases from J, the junction contained 8 bases not matched to a gene. The CDR3 DNA sequence: TGTGCCAGCAGGCTAGCGGGGGACACTTACACAGATACGCAGTATTTT. It yields the protein CASRLAGDTYTDTQYF.

J is TRBJ2-2 and V is TRBV28; D unresolved. Looked up from germline, CDR1 is MDHEN and CDR2 is SYDVKM. The CDR3 length is 12 residues. Trimming cost V 11 bases and J 1 base, with 8 bases left between them. The DNA for the CDR3 is TGTGCCTCCCAAGGGAACACCGGGGAGCTGTTTTTT. Its translation is CASQGNTGELFF. Variable domain in full (rest from reference TRBV28 and TRBJ2-2): DVKVTQSSRYLVKRTGEKVFLECVQDMDHENMFWYRQDPGLGLRLIYFSYDVKMKEKGDIPEGYSVSREKKERFSLILESASTNQTSMYLCASQGNTGELFFGEGSRLTVL.

The chain employs TRBV30 and TRBJ1-1, with a possible D match to TRBD1 (5 bases). The CDR3 spans 13 residues. V lost 0 bases and J lost 4, with 9 bases in between. Germline lookup yields CDR1 GTSNPN and CDR2 SVGIG (reference sequence). The CDR3 DNA reads as TGTGCCTGGAGTGTAAAGGGGATCACTGAAGCTTTCTTT. Translation: CAWSVKGITEAFF.

The chain uses TRBV5-8 and TRBJ1-4, with 7 bases matching TRBD1. Trimming removed 0 bases from V and 4 bases from J; junction bases left unmatched: 9. Germline assignment: CDR1 SGHTS and CDR2 YDEGEE. CDR3 length: 17 residues. The CDR3 here is CASSLGARGTINEKLFF. CDR3 nucleotides: TGTGCCAGCAGCTTGGGCGCCAGGGGGACTATTAATGAAAAACTGTTTTTT.

The chain has TRBV5-5 and TRBJ2-3; D tentatively reads TRBD1 or TRBD2 (5 bases each). V was pared by 0 bases and J by 1 base, with 15 bases between. This CDR3 spans 17 amino acids. The V gene's germline CDR1 is SGHKS and CDR2 YYEKEE (reference sequence). Here the CDR3 reads CASSLGGIRLGTDTQYF. The CDR3 region has the DNA TGTGCCAGCAGCTTGGGGGGGATCCGGCTCGGCACAGATACGCAGTATTTT. Full variable domain (rest looked up from reference TRBV5-5 and TRBJ2-3): DAGVTQSPTHLIKTRGQQVTLRCSPISGHKSVSWYQQVLGQGPQFIFQYYEKEERGRGNFPDRFSARQFPNYSSELNVNALLLGDSALYLCASSLGGIRLGTDTQYFGPGTRLTVL.

The rearrangement links TRBV6-5 to TRBJ1-2, with a possible D match to TRBD1 (6 bases). Per germline, CDR1 MNHEY and CDR2 SVGAGI. The CDR3 is 15 residues long. Trimming removed 5 bases at V and 4 bases at J, with 17 bases between. This CDR3 reads CASSKTGPDPYGYTF. CDR3 DNA: TGTGCCAGCAGTAAGACAGGCCCTGACCCCTATGGCTACACCTTC.

The V call is TRBV6-2 or TRBV6-3, the J call TRBJ2-2; TRBD2 matches at 13 bases. Unmatched junction bases numbered 6, after V lost 1 base and J lost 7 bases. CDR3 length equals 17 residues. Germline V CDR1 and CDR2: MNHEY, SVGEGT. The chain's CDR3 is CASSYYLGLAGDGELFF. CDR3 DNA: TGTGCCAGCAGTTACTATCTCGGACTAGCGGGGGACGGGGAGCTGTTTTTT.

This rearrangement joins TRBV6-4 to TRBJ2-1; D gene ambiguous. The V end lost 2 bases, the J end lost 1 base, and 6 bases lay between the germline ends. This CDR3 is built from 14 residues. Per the germline V gene, CDR1 is MRHNA and CDR2 is SNTAGT. CDR3 loop: CASSDPPSYNEQFF. CDR3 in DNA: TGTGCCAGCAGTGACCCCCCATCCTACAATGAGCAGTTCTTC.

This sequence joins TRBV27 and TRBJ2-5; a weak D match, TRBD1 (6 bases). V lost 11 bases and J lost 1, with 20 bases in between. The CDR3 is 15 residues long. Germline CDR1 and CDR2: MNHEY and SMNVEV (reference sequence). The CDR3 protein is CASRGAASFQETQYF. The CDR3 nucleotides read TGTGCCTCCAGGGGAGCGGCCTCATTCCAAGAGACCCAGTACTTC.

This rearrangement joins TRBV7-9 to TRBJ2-7; 7 bases match TRBD1. The CDR3 consists of 14 residues. J was trimmed by 6 bases and V by 5 bases; bases with no gene match: 10. CDR1 and CDR2 from the germline V gene are SEHNR and FQNEAQ (reference sequence). The CDR3 DNA reads as TGTGCCAGCAGCGCTACAGGGGCTACGGGCGAGCAGTACTTC. Protein product: CASSATGATGEQYF.

The chain has TRBV5-6 and TRBJ1-1; a weak D match, TRBD1 (6 bases). V shed 4 bases and J shed 3 bases, with 13 bases lying between them. There are 14 residues in the CDR3. The germline CDR1 and CDR2 sequences are SGHDT and YYEEEE. The CDR3 sequence: CASSVARGYTEAFF. CDR3 sequence (DNA): TGTGCCAGCAGCGTTGCTAGGGGGTACACTGAAGCTTTCTTT.

The chain joins TRBV5-1 to TRBJ2-5; 7 bases fit TRBD1. V lost 2 bases to trimming and J lost 2 bases; unmatched junction nucleotides: 6. CDR1 and CDR2 (germline): SGHRS, YFSETQ. The CDR3 length is 15 residues. The CDR3 sequence: CASSFIPGQQETQYF. CDR3 DNA: TGCGCCAGCAGCTTTATACCGGGACAGCAAGAGACCCAGTACTTC.

The genes are TRBV23-1 and TRBJ2-7, with unresolved D. TRBV23-1 is an ORF, and what it does is uncertain. This CDR3 comprises 12 residues. Trimming stripped 8 bases from V and 1 base from J, with 9 bases between. In DNA form, the CDR3 reads TGCGCCAGCTGTTCTTGGTCCTACGAGCAGTACTTC. Translating gives CASCSWSYEQYF.

This chain connects TRBV7-2 to TRBJ1-3, with D maybe TRBD1 (6 bases). Germline-derived CDR1 and CDR2 are SGHTA and FQGNSA. V lost 5 bases to trimming and J lost 3 bases, with 14 bases between them. This CDR3 spans 15 amino acids. The CDR3, as DNA: TGTGCCAGCAGCATACAGGGATTTAGTGGAAACACCATATATTTT. Translation gives CASSIQGFSGNTIYF. The full variable domain, rest sourced from reference TRBV7-2 and TRBJ1-3, is GAGVSQSPSNKVTEKGKDVELRCDPISGHTALYWYRQSLGQGLEFLIYFQGNSAPDKSGLPSDRFSAERTGGSVSTLTIQRTQQEDSAVYLCASSIQGFSGNTIYFGEGSWLTVV.

The chain carries TRBV3-1 (or the pseudogene TRBV3-2) and TRBJ2-7; 11 nucleotides agree with TRBD2. After removal of 1 base from V and 2 bases from J, the junction contained 1 base not matched to a gene. The CDR3 consists of 15 residues. From germline, CDR1 is LGHDT and CDR2 YNNKEL (reference sequence). In DNA form, the CDR3 reads TGTGCCAGCAGCCAAGGTAGCGGGGGGGCCTACGAGCAGTACTTC. Translating it yields CASSQGSGGAYEQYF.

V and J are TRBV7-9 and TRBJ2-3, with TRBD1 identical over 11 bases. CDR1 SEHNR and CDR2 FQNEAQ come from the germline V gene (reference sequence). Unmatched junction bases numbered 6, after V lost 2 bases and J lost 2 bases. The CDR3 loop spans 17 amino acids. The CDR3 bases are TGTGCCAGCAGCTTACCCCGGGACAGGGGGGACACAGATACGCAGTATTTT. This encodes CASSLPRDRGDTDTQYF.

The count of this clone is one. The CDR3 DNA reads as TGTGCCAGCCGATTCCTAGCGGGAGACAGCATTCAGTACTTC. The encoded protein is CASRFLAGDSIQYF. The chain couples TRBV6-5 to TRBJ2-4; 10 nucleotides line up with TRBD2. Germline CDR1 reads MNHEY; CDR2 reads SVGAGI. The V gene end was trimmed by 8 bases and the J gene end by 9 bases; junction bases not matched to a gene: 10. The CDR3 length is 14 residues.

V is TRBV19 and J is TRBJ2-1; D is perhaps TRBD1 or TRBD2 (6 bases each). This CDR3 has 14 amino acids. Germline V gives CDR1 LNHDA, CDR2 SQIVND (reference sequence). V was trimmed by 7 bases and J by 2 bases, leaving 12 bases between them. The CDR3: CASKRGATYNEQFF. The CDR3 DNA reads TGTGCCAGTAAAAGGGGGGCTACCTACAATGAGCAGTTCTTC.